This T cell receptor (beta chain) was sequenced during a study of regulatory T cells in long-lasting Graves disease (dated by TCRdb to the early 2020s). The study in broad terms: Patients with newly diagnosed Graves' disease had been on antithyroid drugs for under 3 months. This study used TCR sequencing and RNA sequencing of peripheral blood to compare persistent Graves' disease patients against newly diagnosed Graves' disease patients. The study took place in China and was registered as a clinical trial. A total of roughly 35 samples underwent TCR sequencing: some 13 from persistent and roughly 20 from newly diagnosed Graves' disease patients. General study outcomes and caveats: Sequencing and analysis were restricted to the TCR beta chain. The authors noted that the small sample size was a limitation that may lower accuracy. Preferential use of TRBV28, TRBJ1-2 and TRBJ2-5 was observed in persistent disease, whereas TRBV20-1 and TRBJ2-1 were favored in newly diagnosed disease. Compared with newly diagnosed patients, patients with persistent Graves' disease had lower TCR Shannon entropy and fewer highly expanded clones, which suggests clonal expansion. Because the primary lesion, thyroid tissue, could not be accessed, the study looked at peripheral blood alone. More public clonotypes were shared among persistent patients (fewer than 3,000) than among newly diagnosed patients (966).

This clonotype was counted many times. It has no known antigen specificity. The record has no base qualities; no much larger clone is one base away. The method behind the library was multiplex PCR. The instrument was an Illumina HiSeq 4000. CDR3 regions were amplified by Arm-PCR with iRepertoire HTBI primers to construct TCR beta libraries. Before sequencing, the PCR products underwent gel purification. In the paper's pipeline: Gene usage analysis of CDR3 amino acid clonotypes used the 62 TRBV and 12 to 15 TRBJ segments found across samples. Filtered high-quality paired reads were merged into contigs using COPE and FqMerger. BLAST was used to align contigs to the IMGT TRBV, TRBD and TRBJ reference genes, and CDR3 was defined following IMGT. Clonotypes above 0.1% frequency were classified as highly expanded clones. Shannon entropy was used to measure repertoire diversity, and the Gini coefficient was used to measure V-J evenness. Clonotypes shared by more than one individual were considered public. In-frame beta chains were kept once TCRdb had trimmed the public reads at Q25 with fastp and called clones with MiXCR. Each entry is one CDR3 protein sequence, shown with its most common DNA and genes. In this record, the V and J calls reflect TCRdb's handling and not the investigators' own analysis. A total of some 250,000 distinct CDR3 sequences appear in this sample, around 16% of them only once. Roughly a fifth of the sample is in the top ten clones.

CDR1 and CDR2, per the germline V gene, are LGHNA and YSLEER. The CDR3, from cysteine to phenylalanine, totals 14 residues. CDR3 DNA only is kept here, 42 bases in frame from base 1. V sheds 1 base and J sheds 2 bases, leaving 8 bases between their ends. The time point tag for this specimen amounts to: newly diagnosed GD, antithyroid drugs for less than 3 months. RNA was extracted from PBMCs in TRIzol for both TCR sequencing and RNA sequencing. The diagnosis of Graves' disease followed American Thyroid Association guidelines. The patients came from an endocrinology department in Xi'an, China. Each patient gave 7 to 9.5 milliliters of peripheral blood, collected in an EDTA anticoagulant tube. Ficoll Paque Plus density gradient separation was used to isolate PBMCs, and no further T cell sorting was done. An Agilent 2100 Bioanalyzer and agarose gel were used to check RNA quality, and a NanoDrop 2000 was used to measure RNA concentration.

The V and J genes are TRBV4-3 and TRBJ1-1; the D gene is unclear. This TCR derives from a female donor with Graves disease. This specimen was peripheral blood mononuclear cells (PBMCs), taken at new diagnosis, from a patient treated with antithyroid drugs. The CDR3 is CASSQAGSNTEAFF. The nucleotide sequence is given as TGCGCCAGCAGCCAAGCGGGCAGTAACACTGAAGCTTTCTTT.